Listed below are T cell receptor beta chains from one sample, sequenced in a study of identical twins. One entry per CDR3 protein results from TCRdb running MiXCR on the 5' RACE reads. This table holds around 960,000 distinct CDR3 sequences, 10% to 15% found once. These data also formed part of another study, on yellow fever vaccine responses in identical twins.

Specimen: PBMCs. Receptor source: a young woman in good health. CDR3s include the opening cysteine and the closing phenylalanine or tryptophan.

V gene	J gene	CDR3 protein
TRBV29-1	TRBJ2-3	CSVVPGSDTQYF
TRBV19	TRBJ1-4	CASASGATTNEKLFF
TRBV12-3/TRBV12-4	TRBJ2-5	CASSASPEETQYF
TRBV18	TRBJ2-3	CASSPSVITDTQYF
TRBV29-1	TRBJ1-1	CSVLAATYTEAFF
TRBV20-1	TRBJ2-1	CSARDPGVAGYNEQFF
TRBV4-2	TRBJ2-2	CASSQVGGELFF
TRBV15	TRBJ2-3	CATSRDGAGTDTQYF
TRBV6-1	TRBJ2-7	CASSPIRLTSLHEQYF
TRBV20-1	TRBJ2-3	CSVPGDTQYF
TRBV27	TRBJ1-5	CASSLSGPLPQHF
TRBV6-5	TRBJ1-1	CASSYDSPNTEAFF
TRBV27	TRBJ2-2	CASSFRVSGELFF
TRBV12-3/TRBV12-4	TRBJ2-1	CASSFPPTTRRYNEQFF
TRBV12-3/TRBV12-4	TRBJ2-7	CASSSGYEQYF
TRBV3-1	TRBJ2-7	CASSQEGMGHEQYF
TRBV20-1	TRBJ2-5	CSATPFSGWETQYF
TRBV28	TRBJ2-5	CASGGALFLQETQYF
TRBV6-1	TRBJ1-1	CASRRSGTQNTEAFF
TRBV10-3	TRBJ1-2	CAISPGMAGYTF
TRBV28	TRBJ1-1	CASSLYRMNTEAFF
TRBV18	TRBJ2-1	CASSATSGGSTEQFF
TRBV29-1	TRBJ2-7	CSVSGQTYEQYF
TRBV11-2	TRBJ2-4	CASSLVSGGQKWSKNIQYF
TRBV5-1	TRBJ2-1	CASSSTSGRVSYNEQFF
TRBV20-1	TRBJ2-1	CSARLAGVDEQFF
TRBV7-8	TRBJ2-2	CASSSRAQVTGELFF
TRBV27	TRBJ1-2	CASSQDRGYGYGYTF
TRBV27	TRBJ2-1	CASSLKAGSYNEQFF
TRBV20-1	TRBJ2-5	CSADGRRETQYF
TRBV3-1	TRBJ2-1	CASSQMTSSEQFF
TRBV12-3/TRBV12-4	TRBJ2-1	CASSLAGTANNEQFF
TRBV7-6	TRBJ2-7	CASSLGVTSGYEQYF
TRBV4-1	TRBJ2-2	CASSPRTNTNTGELFF
TRBV5-1	TRBJ1-1	CASSFPSGAKGNTEALF
TRBV6-2/TRBV6-3	TRBJ1-4	CASSYTEEKLFF
TRBV15	TRBJ1-4	CATSRDWAPSTATNEKLFF
TRBV7-8	TRBJ1-5	CASSLGTTGYNQPQHF
TRBV9	TRBJ1-5	CASSADTNPNQPQHF
TRBV12-3/TRBV12-4	TRBJ2-7	CASSQGTGRSEQYF
TRBV11-2	TRBJ2-1	CASSPLGGLAGGEQFF
TRBV6-5	TRBJ2-1	CASSYNRGSYNEQFF